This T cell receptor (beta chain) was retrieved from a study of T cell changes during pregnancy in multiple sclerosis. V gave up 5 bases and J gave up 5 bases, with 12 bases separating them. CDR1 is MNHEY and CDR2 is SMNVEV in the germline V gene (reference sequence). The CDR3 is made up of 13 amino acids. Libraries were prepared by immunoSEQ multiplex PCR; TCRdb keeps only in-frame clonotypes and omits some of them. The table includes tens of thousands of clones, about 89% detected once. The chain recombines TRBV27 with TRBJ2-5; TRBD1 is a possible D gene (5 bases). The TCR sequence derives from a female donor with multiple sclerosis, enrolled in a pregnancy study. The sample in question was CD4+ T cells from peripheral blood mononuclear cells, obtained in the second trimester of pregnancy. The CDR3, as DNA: TGTGCCAGCAGTCAGGGTCGCAGGGAGACCCAGTACTTC. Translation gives CASSQGRRETQYF.